The clone carrying this T cell receptor (beta chain) was counted a few times. Its antigen is not known. This sample was included in a study of T cell repertoires in cytomegalovirus infection. The CDR3 sequence is 15 residues long. Germline CDR1 and CDR2: SQVTM and ANQGSEA. Trimming left V 0 bases short and J 0 bases short, with 8 bases between. TCRdb analysed the reads with MiXCR anew, one entry per CDR3 protein. Of roughly 990,000 distinct CDR3 sequences in the sample, around 32% were seen once. General observations from the study: Carriage of CMV together with the relevant HLA was identifiable through cumulative public TCR beta family frequency.

V is TRBV29-1 and J is TRBJ1-4, with D uncertain. Sequenced material: cultured CD8+ T cells from PBMCs, taken from culture after CMV antigen stimulation. This receptor was obtained from a human donor in good health (CMV status not recorded). Some clones in this sample may be carry-over from other donors' samples. CDR3 amino acids: CSVEDDRSTNEKLFF. The DNA of the CDR3 is TGCAGCGTTGAAGATGATAGGTCAACTAATGAAAAACTGTTTTTT.